The clone carrying this TCR beta chain has a count of ten or more. The antigen is unknown. A 5'RACE reaction primed in the constant segment made cDNA libraries of TCR alpha and TCR beta, and these carried sample barcodes and UMIs. TCRdb analysed the 5' RACE reads with MiXCR anew, one entry per CDR3 protein. The table lists around 340,000 distinct CDR3 sequences, 15% of them singletons, with about a fifth in the top ten. This CDR3 comprises 14 residues. V lost 2 bases and J 10 bases, leaving 18 bases between the germline ends. CDR1 is MNHEY and CDR2 is SVGAGI in the germline V gene. The source of the sample is a study of T-cell memory formation after mild COVID-19. About the study: In these data, TCR clusters were largely donor specific. Study-wide results and limits: Largely, contracting CD4+ clones fell within CM and EM, and contracting CD8+ clones within EMRA. A second wave expanding day 15 to 37 was CD4+-biased; contracting clones were balanced.

Sequenced input: PBMCs or a T cell subset sorted from them (not recorded which). The chain is built from TRBV6-5 and TRBJ2-7; D is unclear. The clonotype was recovered from a man between 18 and 29 years old who had mild COVID-19 (a few samples of this study predate the infection). Cell type and time point are not known. CDR3 residues: CASSYADPSRPQYF. CDR3 bases: TGTGCCAGCAGTTACGCCGACCCGTCTAGGCCCCAGTACTTC.